This TCR beta chain was obtained from a study of identifying expanded T cells in peripheral blood. The CDR3 has 13 amino acids. The V gene end was trimmed by 2 bases and the J gene end by 5 bases; junction bases not matched to a gene: 3. Per germline, CDR1 LGHNA and CDR2 YSLEER. Collection occurred without any documented infections or immune events in donors. In regard to this clone: Its antigen is undetermined.

Study outcomes and limitations: Across healthy donors, higher total template counts meant significantly greater approximately two-week count variance.

TCRdb keeps only in-frame clones here, not all; method: immunoSEQ multiplex PCR. The table lists more than 95,000 clones, roughly 80% of them singletons. The chain links TRBV4-3 to TRBJ2-7; 7 bases map to TRBD2. This receptor was identified in a person aged 18 to 70 in good health. The sample consisted of blood. The CDR3 here is CASSQSGGDEQYF. CDR3 sequence (DNA): TGCGCCAGCAGCCAATCGGGAGGAGACGAGCAGTACTTC.